The rows below give T cell receptor beta chains drawn from one sample of a study of blood T cell repertoires in COVID-19. Some clones are missing from TCRdb's copy, which holds only in-frame ones; the method was immunoSEQ multiplex PCR. The profile shows about 200,000 clones, around 88% of them singletons. The sequencing input was PBMCs or T cells enriched from blood (not recorded which). The receptor source for this set is a man aged 35 to 55 with acute COVID-19. Both conserved end residues are trimmed from each CDR3.

CDR3 protein,V gene,CDR3 length,J gene
ASSEEAGNGYT,TRBV2,11,TRBJ1-2
ASSTADRAHNEQF,TRBV19,13,TRBJ2-1
ATRTSGYLYNEQF,TRBV10-3,13,TRBJ2-1
ASTRDNEQF,TRBV19,9,TRBJ2-1
ASTGDNMGYGYT,TRBV2,12,TRBJ1-2
ASSEERGTYNEQF,TRBV18,13,TRBJ2-1
ASSGQDGSYEQY,TRBV9,12,TRBJ2-7
ASSYSDRNTEAF,TRBV6-5,12,TRBJ1-1
ASSEGTAYNEQF,TRBV2,12,TRBJ2-1
ASSGGRAKETQY,TRBV2,12,TRBJ2-5
ASSFGGVHEQF,TRBV28,11,TRBJ2-1
ASSLQPLSGRADEQF,TRBV7-3,15,TRBJ2-1
ASSPSQEPTEAF,TRBV3-1/TRBV3-2,12,TRBJ1-1
ATGPTDTQY,TRBV6-5,9,TRBJ2-3
ASDKQGLGLEQY,TRBV28,12,TRBJ2-7
AWISSGADTQY,TRBV30,11,TRBJ2-3
ASSSPSGRAVNEQF,TRBV27,14,TRBJ2-1
ASSLMGTGYEQY,TRBV27,12,TRBJ2-7
ASSKGGGGREQY,TRBV6-6,12,TRBJ2-7
ASSAFDWGQNTGELF,TRBV2,15,TRBJ2-2
ASSNRAGGLSNQPQH,TRBV3-1/TRBV3-2,15,TRBJ1-5
ASTHRDSQETQY,TRBV5-4,12,TRBJ2-5
AWSPLGQGSRAQH,TRBV30,13,TRBJ1-5
ASSSPSGGSYEQY,TRBV28,13,TRBJ2-7
ASSSGWGVPQPQH,TRBV5-6,13,TRBJ1-5
ASSLGGHSAEAF,TRBV28,12,TRBJ1-1
ASSVRGQGGPKNIQY,TRBV9,15,TRBJ2-4
ASSKGTGGFGYT,TRBV19,12,TRBJ1-2
ASSLSWYVGTGGEEQY,TRBV28,16,TRBJ2-7
ASSWDRASYGYT,TRBV5-4,12,TRBJ1-2
SVGVTGAGFGELF,TRBV29-1,13,TRBJ2-2
ASSLRDYRGYEQY,TRBV5-1,13,TRBJ2-7
ASSPPKASSTDTQY,TRBV18,14,TRBJ2-3
ASSYGQVGQETQY,TRBV5-1,13,TRBJ2-5
ASSRLGTGELF,TRBV6-5,11,TRBJ2-2
ASSRAGYGYT,TRBV3-1/TRBV3-2,10,TRBJ1-2
ASSLPRTSGSGADTQY,TRBV7-2,16,TRBJ2-3
ASSHRDRGNIQY,TRBV28,12,TRBJ2-4
ASSGGSSYNSPLH,TRBV2,13,TRBJ1-6
ASSLTREQWY,TRBV7-3,10,TRBJ2-3
ASSFARSYGYT,TRBV27,11,TRBJ1-2
ASGGRLVTGELF,TRBV2,12,TRBJ2-2
ASSPDRGWETQY,TRBV7-2,12,TRBJ2-5
ASSAGTTGNTIY,TRBV7-9,12,TRBJ1-3
ATRRSPFNEKLF,TRBV10-1,12,TRBJ1-4
ASKKGVEAF,TRBV6-5,9,TRBJ1-1
ASSSGQGGTQPQH,TRBV2,13,TRBJ1-5
ASSLSVGAALH,TRBV7-6,11,TRBJ1-6
ASSMPRTANPTEAF,TRBV5-4,14,TRBJ1-1
ASSLGLVPGETQY,TRBV5-6,13,TRBJ2-5
ASSKDRGNFEQY,TRBV6-5,12,TRBJ2-7